The 22 T cell receptor beta chains below all came from one sample that was sequenced in a study of T cell responses to AZD1222 COVID-19 vaccine (dated by TCRdb to the early 2020s). The sample's time point label, decoded: about 28 days (+/-7) after the second vaccine dose. The meaning of the sample's treatment or condition label: meningococcal conjugate vaccine given as trial control. Library creation used the immunoSEQ multiplex PCR assay. TCRdb mirrors the immuneACCESS table, restricted to in-frame sequences. Some clones are absent from its copies; in checked studies, under half trace to an unresolved V gene, and the reason for the others is unknown. A total of around 220,000 clones appear in this sample, around 94% of them only once. The top ten constitute around 1.7% of the sample. Sequencing was performed on peripheral blood, taken 28 days after the second dose of the MenACWY control vaccine. These TCRs come from an adult who received the MenACWY meningococcal vaccine as a control.

The chain joins TRBV13 to TRBJ2-2, with TRBD1 matching 8 bases. Per germline, CDR1 PRHDT and CDR2 FYEKMQ (reference sequence). The CDR3 totals 16 residues. V was pared by 5 bases and J by 1 base, with 6 bases of the junction left unmatched. This chain's CDR3 is CASSQKDRVNTGELFF. The CDR3 bases are TGTGCCAGCAGCCAAAAGGACAGGGTGAACACCGGGGAGCTGTTTTTT.

The rearrangement joins TRBV28 to TRBJ2-1, with 8 bases matching TRBD2. Trimming at V came to 5 bases and at J to 2 bases, leaving 11 bases not matched to a gene. The CDR3 contains 17 residues. The germline V gene encodes CDR1 MDHEN and CDR2 SYDVKM. This chain's CDR3 is CASSPSGIAGPYNEQFF. The CDR3 region has the DNA TGTGCCAGCAGTCCCTCGGGGATAGCGGGGCCCTACAATGAGCAGTTCTTC. Full variable domain (missing parts from reference TRBV28 and TRBJ2-1): DVKVTQSSRYLVKRTGEKVFLECVQDMDHENMFWYRQDPGLGLRLIYFSYDVKMKEKGDIPEGYSVSREKKERFSLILESASTNQTSMYLCASSPSGIAGPYNEQFFGPGTRLTVL.

This clone was found once. This rearrangement joins TRBV30 to TRBJ1-1; D remains unclear. The CDR3 contains 13 residues. CDR1 is GTSNPN, CDR2 SVGIG, per germline (reference sequence). The CDR3 DNA is TGTGGCCGGAGTGACGGCCCGAGGACTGAAGCTTTCTTT. This sequence encodes CGRSDGPRTEAFF.

The CDR3 loop is CASSLFQLQFSYEQYF. The CDR3 region has the DNA TGTGCCAGCAGCTTGTTTCAGCTTCAGTTTTCCTACGAGCAGTACTTC. The chain uses TRBV5-6 and TRBJ2-7, with D unclear. The CDR3 spans 16 residues. Per the germline V gene, CDR1 is SGHDT and CDR2 is YYEEEE. The V gene lost 1 base and the J gene lost 1 base, with 15 bases spanning the gap.

This rearrangement joins TRBV19 to TRBJ2-2; D might be TRBD1 (6 bases). The V gene's germline CDR1 is LNHDA and CDR2 SQIVND (reference sequence). V was clipped by 6 bases and J by 1 base, with 9 bases between them. The CDR3 is 14 residues long. The CDR3 loop is CASRWTENTGELFF. The CDR3 nucleotides are TGTGCCAGTAGATGGACAGAGAACACCGGGGAGCTGTTTTTT.

In DNA, the CDR3 is TGTGCCAGCAGCTCCAACAGGGTTGAAGAGACCCAGTACTTC. It is translated as CASSSNRVEETQYF. V is TRBV13 and J is TRBJ2-5, with D perhaps TRBD1 (6 bases). The CDR3 runs 14 residues. Per the germline V gene, CDR1 is PRHDT and CDR2 is FYEKMQ (reference sequence). V lost 4 bases and J 3 bases, leaving 12 bases between the germline ends. Variable domain in full (rest from reference TRBV13 and TRBJ2-5): AAGVIQSPRHLIKEKRETATLKCYPIPRHDTVYWYQQGPGQDPQFLISFYEKMQSDKGSIPDRFSAQQFSDYHSELNMSSLELGDSALYFCASSSNRVEETQYFGPGTRLLVL.

The chain combines TRBV24-1 with TRBJ2-7, with D maybe TRBD1 (5 bases). The CDR3 is made up of 14 amino acids. Per the germline V gene, CDR1 is KGHDR and CDR2 is SFDVKD. V lost 4 bases and J lost 6, with 15 bases in between. The CDR3 region is CATSDPTDTTEQYF. The CDR3 coding sequence is TGTGCCACCAGTGACCCGACAGACACTACCGAGCAGTACTTC.

The gene calls are TRBV27 and TRBJ2-7, with no clear D. The CDR3 covers 13 residues. Trimming removed 8 bases at V and 2 bases at J, with 13 bases between. In germline, CDR1 is MNHEY, CDR2 SMNVEV (reference sequence). In nucleotides, the CDR3 is TGTGCCAGCTCCGGTCGGCGGACCTACGAGCAGTACTTC. Its translation: CASSGRRTYEQYF.

This chain joins TRBV15 and TRBJ2-1, with 9 bases matching TRBD2. Germline-derived CDR1 and CDR2 are LNHNV and YYDKDF (reference sequence). Trimming removed 0 bases from V and 8 bases from J; junction bases left unmatched: 5. The CDR3 consists of 15 residues. CDR3 bases: TGTGCCACCAGCAGAGATTCCGGCGGGAGGGATGAGCAGTTCTTC. This sequence encodes CATSRDSGGRDEQFF.

The genes are TRBV6-1 and TRBJ2-7, with 9 bases aligning to TRBD1. After removal of 3 bases from V and 5 bases from J, the junction contained 11 bases not matched to a gene. CDR3 length: 16 residues. CDR1 is MNHNS and CDR2 is SASEGT in the germline V gene. In nucleotides, the CDR3 is TGTGCCAGCAGTGATGTAATAAACCGGGACAGGGACGAGCAGTACTTC. Protein product: CASSDVINRDRDEQYF.

The sample holds one count of this clone. The chain is built from TRBV9 and TRBJ2-2, with 8 bases that match TRBD2. The germline V gene has CDR1 SGDLS and CDR2 YYNGEE. The CDR3 totals 16 residues. The trim removed 3 bases at V and 0 bases at J, leaving 4 bases unmatched. In DNA, the CDR3 is TGTGCCAGCAGCGCCCGACTAGCGACGAACACCGGGGAGCTGTTTTTT. This encodes CASSARLATNTGELFF.

The V and J genes are TRBV15 and TRBJ1-5, with D possibly matching TRBD1 (5 bases). V gave up 0 bases and J gave up 0 bases, with 12 bases separating them. From germline, CDR1 is LNHNV and CDR2 YYDKDF (reference sequence). The CDR3 length is 17 residues. The CDR3 here is CATSRDARAYSNQPQHF. CDR3 DNA sequence: TGTGCCACCAGCAGAGACGCCAGGGCCTATAGCAATCAGCCCCAGCATTTT.

The genes are TRBV6-2 or TRBV6-3 and TRBJ2-2; 7 bases agree with TRBD1. Germline loops: CDR1 MNHEY, CDR2 SVGEGT. V lost 5 bases and J lost 6; bases outside the gene matches: 0. The CDR3 consists of 12 residues. The CDR3 spells CASSGQAGELFF. Written as DNA, the CDR3 is TGTGCCAGCAGTGGACAGGCCGGGGAGCTGTTTTTT.

The chain uses TRBV28 and TRBJ2-1, with no clear D. CDR1 and CDR2 from the germline V gene are MDHEN and SYDVKM. The V end lost 2 bases, the J end lost 11 bases, and 10 bases lay between the germline ends. This CDR3 contains 12 residues. This CDR3 is CASSLITSQQFF. CDR3 nucleotides: TGTGCCAGCAGTTTAATTACGAGTCAGCAGTTCTTC.

The J gene is TRBJ2-7, the V gene TRBV6-5, with a weak D call TRBD2 (7 bases). Looked up from germline, CDR1 is MNHEY and CDR2 is SVGAGI. CDR3 length: 14 amino acids. Trimming took 8 bases from V and 4 from J, leaving 18 bases between them. Here the CDR3 reads CASSVGGQLYEQYF. Here the CDR3 DNA reads TGTGCCAGCTCGGTGGGGGGGCAGCTTTACGAGCAGTACTTC.

The rearrangement uses TRBV28 and TRBJ1-2, with D perhaps matching TRBD1 (5 bases). V lost 3 bases, J lost 1 base, and 12 bases lay in between. Germline CDR1 is MDHEN and CDR2 is SYDVKM. The CDR3 totals 15 residues. The CDR3 region is CASSFTGGDNYGYTF. CDR3 nucleotides: TGTGCCAGCAGTTTCACAGGAGGGGATAACTATGGCTACACCTTC.

The V gene is TRBV5-1, the J gene TRBJ2-7; TRBD2 might be the D (6 bases). Germline values: CDR1 SGHRS, CDR2 YFSETQ. The CDR3 is 13 residues long. Trimming took off 3 bases at V and 7 bases at J, with 14 bases between the two ends. CDR3 sequence (DNA): TGCGCCAGCAGCTACAAACCGGGGGTTGAGCAGTACTTC. Protein sequence: CASSYKPGVEQYF. The variable domain in full, with the rest retrieved from reference TRBV5-1 and TRBJ2-7, is KAGVTQTPRYLIKTRGQQVTLSCSPISGHRSVSWYQQTPGQGLQFLFEYFSETQRNKGNFPGRFSGRQFSNSRSEMNVSTLELGDSALYLCASSYKPGVEQYFGPGTRLTVT.

The rearrangement links TRBV18 to TRBJ2-7; D is tentatively TRBD1 or TRBD2 (5 bases each). The CDR3 extends over 14 amino acids. V lost 5 bases to trimming and J lost 2 bases, with 13 bases between them. In germline, CDR1 is KGHSH, CDR2 LQKENI. CDR3: CASSDRDGTYEQYF. The DNA for the CDR3 is TGTGCCAGCTCAGACCGGGACGGGACCTACGAGCAGTACTTC.

This rearrangement joins TRBV11-1 to TRBJ1-1; D is perhaps TRBD1 (5 bases). V was pared by 5 bases and J by 0 bases, with 13 bases between. The CDR3 sequence is 15 residues long. Germline CDR1 and CDR2: SGHAT and FQDESV (reference sequence). This CDR3 reads CASSGTGTVNTEAFF. The CDR3 bases are TGTGCCAGCAGCGGTACCGGGACGGTGAACACTGAAGCTTTCTTT.

The rearrangement links TRBV7-9 to TRBJ2-7; 10 positions match TRBD2. The J segment lost 2 bases and the V segment lost 6 bases, leaving 4 bases of the junction unmatched. Germline values: CDR1 SEHNR, CDR2 FQNEAQ (reference sequence). The CDR3 consists of 14 residues. Here the CDR3 DNA reads TGTGCCAGCAGTCGGACTAGCGGACCCTACGAGCAGTACTTC. Its translation is CASSRTSGPYEQYF. Together with reference TRBV7-9 and TRBJ2-7, the CDR3 gives the full variable domain: DTGVSQNPRHKITKRGQNVTFRCDPISEHNRLYWYRQTLGQGPEFLTYFQNEAQLEKSRLLSDRFSAERPKGSFSTLEIQRTEQGDSAMYLCASSRTSGPYEQYFGPGTRLTVT.

The chain has TRBV15 and TRBJ2-7; a possible D gene is TRBD2 (5 bases). The V and J ends lost 4 bases and 2 bases respectively, with 9 bases between them. CDR3 size: 13 residues. Germline loops: CDR1 LNHNV, CDR2 YYDKDF (reference sequence). The CDR3, as DNA: TGTGCCACCAGCACGGACTGGGCCTACGAGCAGTACTTC. Encoded protein: CATSTDWAYEQYF.

V and J are TRBV28 and TRBJ1-4, with 7 nucleotides matching TRBD1. In germline, CDR1 is MDHEN, CDR2 SYDVKM. The V segment lost 7 bases and the J segment 7 bases; nucleotides outside the gene matches: 3. This CDR3 has 12 amino acids. The CDR3 nucleotides read TGTGCCAGCAAACAGGGGAGTGAAAAACTGTTTTTT. It translates to CASKQGSEKLFF.